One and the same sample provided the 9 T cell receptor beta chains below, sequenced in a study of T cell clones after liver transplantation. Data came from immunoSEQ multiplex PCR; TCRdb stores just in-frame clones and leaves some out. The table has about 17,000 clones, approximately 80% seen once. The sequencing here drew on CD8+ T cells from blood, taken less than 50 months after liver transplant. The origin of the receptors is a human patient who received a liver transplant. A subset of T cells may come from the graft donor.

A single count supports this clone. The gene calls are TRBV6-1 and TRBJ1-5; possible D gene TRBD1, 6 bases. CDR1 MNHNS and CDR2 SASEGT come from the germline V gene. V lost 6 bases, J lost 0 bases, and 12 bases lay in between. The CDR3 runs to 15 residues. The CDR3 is CASRISGDSNQPQHF. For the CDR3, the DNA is TGTGCCAGCAGGATCTCAGGGGATAGCAATCAGCCCCAGCATTTT.

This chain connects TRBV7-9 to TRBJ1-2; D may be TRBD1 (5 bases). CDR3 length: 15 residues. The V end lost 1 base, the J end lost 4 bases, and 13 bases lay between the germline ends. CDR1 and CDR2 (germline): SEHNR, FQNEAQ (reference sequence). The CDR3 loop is CASSLGSGGSYGYTF. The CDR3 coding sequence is TGTGCCAGCAGCTTAGGTTCGGGGGGAAGCTATGGCTACACCTTC. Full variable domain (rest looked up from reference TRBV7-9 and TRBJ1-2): DTGVSQNPRHKITKRGQNVTFRCDPISEHNRLYWYRQTLGQGPEFLTYFQNEAQLEKSRLLSDRFSAERPKGSFSTLEIQRTEQGDSAMYLCASSLGSGGSYGYTFGSGTRLTVV.

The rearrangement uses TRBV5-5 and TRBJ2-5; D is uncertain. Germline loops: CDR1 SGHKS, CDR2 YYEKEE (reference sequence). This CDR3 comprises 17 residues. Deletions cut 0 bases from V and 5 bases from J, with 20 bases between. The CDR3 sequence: CASSLEVFGFGQETQYF. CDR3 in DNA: TGTGCCAGCAGCTTGGAAGTGTTTGGCTTCGGTCAGGAGACCCAGTACTTC.

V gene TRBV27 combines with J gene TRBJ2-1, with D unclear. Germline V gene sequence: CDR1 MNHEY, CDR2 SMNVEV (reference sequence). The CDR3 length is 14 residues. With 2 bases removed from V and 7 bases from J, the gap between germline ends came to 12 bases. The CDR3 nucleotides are TGTGCCAGCAGTTTAAGGAGTCCCCTGAATGAGCAGTTCTTC. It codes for CASSLRSPLNEQFF.

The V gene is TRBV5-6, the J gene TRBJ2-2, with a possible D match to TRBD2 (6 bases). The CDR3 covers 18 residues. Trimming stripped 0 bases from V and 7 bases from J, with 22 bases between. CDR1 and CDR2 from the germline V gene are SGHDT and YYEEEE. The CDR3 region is CASSLAIQLAGLGGELFF. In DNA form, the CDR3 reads TGTGCCAGCAGCTTGGCAATCCAACTCGCGGGGCTTGGCGGGGAGCTGTTTTTT.

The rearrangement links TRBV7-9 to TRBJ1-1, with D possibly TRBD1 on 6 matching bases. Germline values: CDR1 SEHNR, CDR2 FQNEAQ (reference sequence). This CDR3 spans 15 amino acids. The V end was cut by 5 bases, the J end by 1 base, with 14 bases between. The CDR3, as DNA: TGTGCCAGCAGCCCCCGGACAGTTTCGAACACTGAAGCTTTCTTT. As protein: CASSPRTVSNTEAFF.

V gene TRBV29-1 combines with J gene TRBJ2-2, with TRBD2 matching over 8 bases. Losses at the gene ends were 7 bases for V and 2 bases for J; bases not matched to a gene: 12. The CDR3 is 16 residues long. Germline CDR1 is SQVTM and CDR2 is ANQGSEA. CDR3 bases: TGCAGCGCCGTGGGAGGCGGGGGGAGTAACACCGGGGAGCTGTTTTTT. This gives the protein CSAVGGGGSNTGELFF.

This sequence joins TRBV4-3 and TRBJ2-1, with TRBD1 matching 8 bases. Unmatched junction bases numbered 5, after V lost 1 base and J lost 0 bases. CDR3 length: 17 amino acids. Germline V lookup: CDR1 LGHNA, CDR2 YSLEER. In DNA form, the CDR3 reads TGCGCCAGCAGCCAAGGGGGTGGACAGGGCTCCTACAATGAGCAGTTCTTC. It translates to CASSQGGGQGSYNEQFF.

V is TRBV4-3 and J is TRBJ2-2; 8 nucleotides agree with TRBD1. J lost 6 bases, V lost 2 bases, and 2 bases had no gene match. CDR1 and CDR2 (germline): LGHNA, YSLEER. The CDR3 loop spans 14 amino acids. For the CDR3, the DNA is TGCGCCAGCAGCCAAACAGGGGGAGCCGGGGAGCTGTTTTTT. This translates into CASSQTGGAGELFF.